The following is a TCR beta chain sequence with its context. Its specificity is unknown. Some clones are missing from TCRdb's copy, which holds only in-frame ones; the method was immunoSEQ multiplex PCR. The sample has 150,000 to 200,000 clones, approximately 82% seen once; the top ten hold about an eighth. The sample comes from a study of cytomegalovirus exposure and HLA in healthy donors. Overall study findings and caveats: Rarity characterized most TCR sequences, yet some public TCRs appeared in many donors. In vitro, three CMV-associated chains proved specific for CMV antigens.

CDR3 length: 18 residues. V was pared by 0 bases and J by 0 bases, with 8 bases of the junction left unmatched. Germline values: CDR1 SEHNR, CDR2 FQNEAQ (reference sequence). The clonotype comes from a woman between 25 and 40 years old in good health and CMV-seropositive. This rearrangement joins TRBV7-9 to TRBJ2-7; TRBD2 matches at 10 bases. The sequenced sample was PBMCs. The CDR3 region is CASSLAIMGTSDSYEQYF. In nucleotides, the CDR3 is TGTGCCAGCAGCTTAGCTATTATGGGGACTAGCGACTCCTACGAGCAGTACTTC.